The rows below give T cell receptor beta chains drawn from one sample of a study of PD-1 blockade in classical Hodgkin lymphoma. Using immunoSEQ multiplex PCR, the repertoire was profiled, and TCRdb retains in-frame clones only, with some absent. The table shows 45,000 to 50,000 clones, with roughly 80% occurring only once. The material sequenced was peripheral blood mononuclear cells (PBMCs), taken before the second cycle of nivolumab. The receptors were gathered from a human donor with classical Hodgkin lymphoma. CDR3s include the opening cysteine and the closing phenylalanine or tryptophan. D genes are given only for firm matches. Some rows mark clone size as missing; the rest say once, few, many or name a class of expanded clone.

clone_size	v_call	j_call	d_call	cdr3_nt	cdr3_aa
.	TRBV9	TRBJ1-2	.	TGTGCCAGCAGCGTAGTGGGGGGGCCGTACGCAGTCTATGGCTACACCTTC	CASSVVGGPYAVYGYTF
.	TRBV9	TRBJ2-5	.	TGTGCCAGCAGCGTGGGGTCGCCTGAGACCCAGTACTTC	CASSVGSPETQYF
.	TRBV2	TRBJ2-6	.	TGTGCCAGCAGTAAGACGGACTCTGGGGCCAACGTCCTGACTTTC	CASSKTDSGANVLTF
.	TRBV7-2	TRBJ2-2	.	TGTGCCAGCAGCTTAGTGCAGGGCACCGGGGAGCTGTTTTTT	CASSLVQGTGELFF
few	TRBV7-3	TRBJ2-4	.	TGTGCCAGCAGCACCCCGGTTGAGCCCGCCAAAAACATTCAGTACTTC	CASSTPVEPAKNIQYF
.	TRBV4-2	TRBJ1-1	TRBD1	TGTGCCAGCAGCCAAGTCGGGACAGCCCTGACTGAAGCTTTCTTT	CASSQVGTALTEAFF
.	TRBV28	TRBJ2-3	.	TGTGCCAGCAGTTTGGTTCCCGGGAGAGATACGCAGTATTTT	CASSLVPGRDTQYF
once	TRBV7-2	TRBJ2-1	TRBD2	TGTGCCAGCAAATTTTATAGTCTTAGCGGGGGGAGAAGTAATGAGCAGTTCTTC	CASKFYSLSGGRSNEQFF
.	TRBV2	TRBJ2-7	TRBD2	TGTGCCAGCAGTCATCCGGGACTAGCGATTATAGAGCAGTACTTC	CASSHPGLAIIEQYF
.	TRBV6-6	TRBJ1-4	TRBD1	TGTGCCAGCAGTCGACAGGGGGGGAAACTGTTTTTT	CASSRQGGKLFF
.	TRBV18	TRBJ1-1	.	TGTGCCAGCTCGAACCTGAACACTGAAGCTTTCTTT	CASSNLNTEAFF
.	TRBV11-3	TRBJ2-1	.	TGTGCCAGCAGCTTGGCCGAACGCAGCGAGCAGTTCTTC	CASSLAERSEQFF
.	TRBV19	TRBJ2-5	TRBD1	TGTGCCAGTAGTATATCCCGACAGGGAGAGACCCAGTACTTC	CASSISRQGETQYF
.	TRBV6-1	TRBJ1-2	.	TGTGCCAGCAGTGAAGGGCAGGGCTATGGCTACACCTTC	CASSEGQGYGYTF
.	TRBV27	TRBJ1-6	.	TGTGCCAGCAGTTTATGGAGCTCCTATAATTCACCCCTCCACTTT	CASSLWSSYNSPLHF
.	TRBV5-1	TRBJ1-4	TRBD1	TGCGCCAGCAGCCTGCTACAGGGGACTAATGAAAAACTGTTTTTT	CASSLLQGTNEKLFF
large	TRBV6-6	TRBJ1-4	TRBD1	TGTGCCAGCAGTGGGACAGGGACAACTAATGAAAAACTGTTTTTT	CASSGTGTTNEKLFF
.	TRBV11-2	TRBJ1-1	TRBD1	TGTGCCAGCAGCGCGGACAGGGGAGCTGAAGCTTTCTTT	CASSADRGAEAFF
.	TRBV6-5	TRBJ1-4	.	TGTGCCAGCAGTTACTACGGCAGACCTAATGAAAAACTGTTTTTT	CASSYYGRPNEKLFF
.	TRBV6-5	TRBJ1-3	.	TGTGCCAGCAGTAAGGCAGTTAGCTCTGGAAACACCATATATTTT	CASSKAVSSGNTIYF
.	TRBV27	TRBJ1-6	.	TGTGCCAGCAGTTTTTCAGGGGTGCCGTATAATTCACCCCTCCACTTT	CASSFSGVPYNSPLHF
.	TRBV19	TRBJ2-2	.	TGTGCCAGTAGTATAGATCACAGGGCAGCGAACACCGGGGAGCTGTTTTTT	CASSIDHRAANTGELFF
.	TRBV6-5	TRBJ1-6	.	TGTGCCAGCATGCAGGGTCGGGATTCACCCCTCCACTTT	CASMQGRDSPLHF
few	TRBV9	TRBJ1-1	.	TGTGCCAGCAGCGTATCGGCCCAAATCCTACCGGACGGAGCTTTCTTT	CASSVSAQILPDGAFF
once	TRBV7-9	TRBJ2-5	.	TGTGCCAGCAGCCGGACGGCTTTAGAGACCCAGTACTTC	CASSRTALETQYF
.	TRBV14	TRBJ2-1	.	TGTGCCAGCAGCCAAGATGGTAGTGACTACAGTGAGCAGTTCTTC	CASSQDGSDYSEQFF
.	TRBV6-5	TRBJ2-7	TRBD1	TGTGCCAGCAGCCCCGGACAGGGGAGCTCCTACGAGCAGTACTTC	CASSPGQGSSYEQYF
.	TRBV27	TRBJ1-2	.	TGTGCCAGCAGTCGTTGGCGGGAACCTCGTGGCGGCTACACCTTC	CASSRWREPRGGYTF
.	TRBV5-1	TRBJ2-3	.	TGCGCCAGCAGCTTGGAGCTCCAGGTGGGAGATACGCAGTATTTT	CASSLELQVGDTQYF
few	TRBV5-1	TRBJ1-1	.	TGCGCCAGCAGCTTGGACAGGCCGAACACTGAAGCTTTCTTT	CASSLDRPNTEAFF
many	TRBV28	TRBJ1-2	.	TGTGCCAGCAGTTTAGGGCCTCAGACTAACTATGGCTACACCTTC	CASSLGPQTNYGYTF
.	TRBV5-1	TRBJ2-1	TRBD2	TGCGCCAGCAGCCAAGTAGGACTAGCGGGTTACAATGAGCAGTTCTTC	CASSQVGLAGYNEQFF
.	TRBV27	TRBJ2-1	TRBD2	TGTGCCAGCAGTCACCTCCCTGGGACTAGCGGGAGGCAAGAGCAGTTCTTC	CASSHLPGTSGRQEQFF